Reported below is one T cell receptor (beta chain). Here immunoSEQ multiplex PCR was the method, and the copy in TCRdb shows in-frame clones only, minus some. Seen here are 250,000 to 300,000 clones, roughly 92% observed once, and the top ten hold 2.2%. This sample stems from a study of blood T cell repertoires in COVID-19. This CDR3 contains 15 residues. V dropped 5 bases and J dropped 5 bases, with 18 bases sitting between them. Per the germline V gene, CDR1 is SGHVS and CDR2 is FNYEAQ. Sequencing was carried out using peripheral blood. The chain is built from TRBV7-6 and TRBJ1-1, with D perhaps TRBD1 (5 bases). The clonotype comes from a woman in her thirties with COVID-19, enrolled during active disease. The DNA of the CDR3 is TGTGCCAGCAGCCCCGGGTGGGGGAGGAGGACTGAAGCTTTCTTT. It codes for CASSPGWGRRTEAFF.